The T cell receptor (beta chain) under discussion was sequenced for a study of a mutant IDH1 vaccine in newly diagnosed glioma. Study-wide background: Vaccine administration was initiated 4-6 weeks following radiotherapy alone, or with temozolomide cycles. Mean patient age was around 40 years; approximately 62% were male and roughly 38% female.

Time point described: week 47, end of study. It was 300 ug of mutant IDH1 20-mer peptide that made up each vaccine dose, given with topical imiquimod. In every donor, the tumor was a new WHO grade 3 or 4 IDH1-mutant, ATRX-lost astrocytoma. The repertoire was sequenced with immunoSEQ multiplex PCR; TCRdb's copy has only in-frame clones and lacks some. Counted here are tens of thousands of clones, 65% to 80% occurring once; the ten biggest clones make up about 8.9%. In regard to this clone: Its antigen remains unidentified.

Germline V gene data show CDR1 as SGHRS and CDR2 as YFSETQ. Deletions cut 0 bases from V and 8 bases from J, with 14 bases between. The length of the CDR3 is 14 residues. This chain connects TRBV5-1 to TRBJ1-2; D is ambiguous. This TCR was recovered from a man aged 40-49 years with glioma. Sample: PBMCs, taken from a glioma patient whose treatment included an IDH1 peptide vaccine. The CDR3 coding sequence is TGCGCCAGCAGCTTGGAGGGTTCGGGATTCGGCTACACCTTC. It translates to CASSLEGSGFGYTF.